This record covers a single T cell receptor beta chain. Assay used: immunoSEQ multiplex PCR; TCRdb lists only in-frame clones, some missing. Of roughly 260,000 clones listed, roughly 86% are singletons. The sample belongs to a study of blood T cell repertoires in COVID-19. Whole-study context: Acute and convalescent COVID-19 specimens originated in the United States, Italy and Spain.

This CDR3 spans 16 amino acids. CDR1 is SNHLY and CDR2 is FYNNEI in the germline V gene. Trimming shortened V by 2 bases and J by 0 bases, and 13 bases separated the two germline ends. The clonotype was recovered from a man aged 40-49 years who had recovered from COVID-19. The chain is built from TRBV2 and TRBJ1-2; possible D gene TRBD1, 6 bases. Sequencing input: peripheral blood. CDR3 residues: CASSENPRGANYGYTF. The DNA of the CDR3 is TGTGCCAGCAGTGAAAACCCCAGGGGAGCTAACTATGGCTACACCTTC.